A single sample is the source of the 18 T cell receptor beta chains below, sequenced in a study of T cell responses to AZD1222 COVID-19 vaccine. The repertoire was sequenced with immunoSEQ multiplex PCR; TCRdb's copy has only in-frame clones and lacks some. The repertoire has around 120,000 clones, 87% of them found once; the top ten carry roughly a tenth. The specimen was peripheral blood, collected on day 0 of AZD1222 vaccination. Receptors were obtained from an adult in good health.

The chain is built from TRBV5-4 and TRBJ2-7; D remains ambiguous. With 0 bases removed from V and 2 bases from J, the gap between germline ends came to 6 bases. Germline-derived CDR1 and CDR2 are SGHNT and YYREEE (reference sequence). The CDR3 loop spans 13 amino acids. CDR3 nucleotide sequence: TGTGCCAGCAGCTTGGACACCACCTACGAGCAGTACTTC. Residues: CASSLDTTYEQYF.

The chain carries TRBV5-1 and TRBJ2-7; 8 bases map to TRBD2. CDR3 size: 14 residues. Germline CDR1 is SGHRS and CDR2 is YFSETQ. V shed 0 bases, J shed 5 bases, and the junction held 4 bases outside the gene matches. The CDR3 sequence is CASSLAGGVDEQYF. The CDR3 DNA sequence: TGCGCCAGCAGCTTGGCCGGGGGGGTCGACGAGCAGTACTTC.

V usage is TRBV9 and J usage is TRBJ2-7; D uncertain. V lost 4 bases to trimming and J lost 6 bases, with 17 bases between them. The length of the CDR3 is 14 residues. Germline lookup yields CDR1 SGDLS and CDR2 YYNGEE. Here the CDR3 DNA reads TGTGCCAGCAGCCCTTGGGGTGTGAAAGGCGAGCAGTACTTC. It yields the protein CASSPWGVKGEQYF.

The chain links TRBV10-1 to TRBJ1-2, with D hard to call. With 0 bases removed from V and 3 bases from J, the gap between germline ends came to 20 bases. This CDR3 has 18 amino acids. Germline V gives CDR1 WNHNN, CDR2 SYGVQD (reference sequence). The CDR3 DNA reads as TGCGCCAGCAGTGAGTCGACGGTGACTGCGACCCACTACTATGGCTACACCTTC. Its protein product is CASSESTVTATHYYGYTF.

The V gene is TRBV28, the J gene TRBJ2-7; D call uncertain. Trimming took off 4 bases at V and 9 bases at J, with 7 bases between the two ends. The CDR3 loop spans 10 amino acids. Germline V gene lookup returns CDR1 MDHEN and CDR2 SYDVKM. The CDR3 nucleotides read TGTGCCAGCAGTTCCCGGGTGCAGTACTTC. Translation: CASSSRVQYF. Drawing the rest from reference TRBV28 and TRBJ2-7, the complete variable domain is DVKVTQSSRYLVKRTGEKVFLECVQDMDHENMFWYRQDPGLGLRLIYFSYDVKMKEKGDIPEGYSVSREKKERFSLILESASTNQTSMYLCASSSRVQYFGPGTRLTVT.

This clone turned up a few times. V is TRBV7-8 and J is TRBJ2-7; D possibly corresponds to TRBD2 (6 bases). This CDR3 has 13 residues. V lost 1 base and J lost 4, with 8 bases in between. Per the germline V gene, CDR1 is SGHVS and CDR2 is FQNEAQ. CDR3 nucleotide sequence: TGTGCCAGCAGCTTAGAACTAGCTTACGAGCAGTACTTC. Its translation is CASSLELAYEQYF.

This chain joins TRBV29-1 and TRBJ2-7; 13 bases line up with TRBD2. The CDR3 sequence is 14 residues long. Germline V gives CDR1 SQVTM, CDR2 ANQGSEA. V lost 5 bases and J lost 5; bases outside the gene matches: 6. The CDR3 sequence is CSVRGLAGSNEQYF. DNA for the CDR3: TGCAGCGTTCGGGGACTAGCGGGATCCAACGAGCAGTACTTC.

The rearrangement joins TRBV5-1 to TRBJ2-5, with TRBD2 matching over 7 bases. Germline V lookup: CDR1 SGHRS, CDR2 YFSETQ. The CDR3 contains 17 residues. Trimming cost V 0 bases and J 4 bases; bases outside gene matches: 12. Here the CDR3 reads CASSLVGLADGRETQYF. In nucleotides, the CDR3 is TGCGCCAGCAGCTTGGTTGGCCTAGCGGATGGCCGAGAGACCCAGTACTTC.

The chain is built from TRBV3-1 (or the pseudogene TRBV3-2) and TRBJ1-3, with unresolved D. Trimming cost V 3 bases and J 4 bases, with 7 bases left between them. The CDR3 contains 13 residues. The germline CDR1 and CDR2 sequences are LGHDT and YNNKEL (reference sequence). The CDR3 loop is CASSHESGNTIYF. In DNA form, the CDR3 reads TGTGCCAGCAGCCACGAGTCGGGAAACACCATATATTTT.

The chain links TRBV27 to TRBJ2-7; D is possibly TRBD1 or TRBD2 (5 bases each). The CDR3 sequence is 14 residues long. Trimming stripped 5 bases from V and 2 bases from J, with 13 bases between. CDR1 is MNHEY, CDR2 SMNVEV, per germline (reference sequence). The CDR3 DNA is TGTGCCAGCAGTCCGTCGGGACCGCCCTACGAGCAGTACTTC. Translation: CASSPSGPPYEQYF.

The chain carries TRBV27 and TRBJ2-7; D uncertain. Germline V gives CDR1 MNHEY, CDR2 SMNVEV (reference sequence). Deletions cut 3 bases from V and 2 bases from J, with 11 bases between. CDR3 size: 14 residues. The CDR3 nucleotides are TGTGCCAGCAGTTTTCGCTACGCCACCTACGAGCAGTACTTC. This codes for CASSFRYATYEQYF.

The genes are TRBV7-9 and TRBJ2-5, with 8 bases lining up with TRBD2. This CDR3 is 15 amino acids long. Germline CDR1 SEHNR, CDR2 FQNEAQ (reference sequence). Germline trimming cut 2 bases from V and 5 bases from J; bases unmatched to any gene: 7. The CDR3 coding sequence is TGTGCCAGCAGCTTAACTCGGGGGGGCCAGGAGACCCAGTACTTC. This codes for CASSLTRGGQETQYF.

CDR3 region: CASSQEQGYHRTFNEKLFF. CDR3 nucleotide sequence: TGTGCCAGCAGCCAAGAGCAAGGGTATCACCGGACCTTTAATGAAAAACTGTTTTTT. The rearrangement uses TRBV4-2 and TRBJ1-4; D unclear. Trimming cost V 0 bases and J 4 bases, with 21 bases left between them. This CDR3 spans 19 amino acids. The germline gives CDR1 LGHNA, CDR2 YNFKEQ.

CDR3 in DNA: TGTGCCAGCAGTCTTTCACCGGCGGGGTCTGGCTACACCTTC. Its protein product is CASSLSPAGSGYTF. This chain uses TRBV6-4 with TRBJ1-2; D call uncertain. CDR3 length equals 14 residues. Germline V gene data show CDR1 as MRHNA and CDR2 as SNTAGT. V gave up 5 bases and J gave up 7 bases, with 17 bases separating them.

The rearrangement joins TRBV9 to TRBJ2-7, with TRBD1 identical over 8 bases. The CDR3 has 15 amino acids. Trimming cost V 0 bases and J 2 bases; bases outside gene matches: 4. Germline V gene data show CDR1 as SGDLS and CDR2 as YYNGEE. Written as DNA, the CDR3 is TGTGCCAGCAGCGTAGGGACAGGGAATACCTACGAGCAGTACTTC. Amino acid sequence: CASSVGTGNTYEQYF.

The chain's CDR3 is CSGWTGGLAGGYSSYNEQFF. The CDR3 nucleotides read TGCAGCGGGTGGACAGGGGGGCTAGCGGGAGGTTACAGCTCCTACAATGAGCAGTTCTTC. This chain links TRBV29-1 with TRBJ2-1, with a possible D match to TRBD2 (11 bases). Germline lookup yields CDR1 SQVTM and CDR2 ANQGSEA. V was pared by 7 bases and J by 0 bases, with 31 bases between. This CDR3 has 20 residues.

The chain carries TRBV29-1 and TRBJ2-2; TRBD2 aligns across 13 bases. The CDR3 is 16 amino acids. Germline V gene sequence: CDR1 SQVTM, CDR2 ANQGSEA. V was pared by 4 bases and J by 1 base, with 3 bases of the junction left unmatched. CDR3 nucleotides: TGCAGCGTTGGGGGACTAGCGGGGAGGAACACCGGGGAGCTGTTTTTT. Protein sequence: CSVGGLAGRNTGELFF.

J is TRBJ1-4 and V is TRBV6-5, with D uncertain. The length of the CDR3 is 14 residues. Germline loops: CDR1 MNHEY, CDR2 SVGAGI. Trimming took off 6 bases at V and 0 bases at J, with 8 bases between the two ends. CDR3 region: CASRVSSTNEKLFF. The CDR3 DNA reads TGTGCCAGCAGAGTCAGCTCAACTAATGAAAAACTGTTTTTT.